These T cell receptor beta chains were read from a single sample in a study of blood T cell repertoires in COVID-19. The method was immunoSEQ multiplex PCR; TCRdb's version includes in-frame clones alone and lacks a portion of them. The table includes just over 650,000 clones, 75% to 90% detected once. The specimen was peripheral blood. These receptors originate from a young woman with acute or convalescent COVID-19. The CDR3 runs from the conserved cysteine through the conserved F or W. A D gene is named only where the DNA matches it firmly. Size is omitted from some rows. Given values are once, few, many or a class for expanded clones.

CASSLAGNYGYTF,TGCGCCAGCAGCTTGGCAGGGAACTATGGCTACACCTTC,13,TRBV5-1,NA,NA,TRBJ1-2
CASSSRRTGGDYTF,TGTGCCAGCAGCTCCCGCCGGACAGGGGGAGACTACACCTTC,14,TRBV7-3,NA,TRBD1,TRBJ1-2
CASSEERHRGPQHF,TGTGCCAGCAGTGAAGAGAGACACCGGGGACCCCAGCATTTT,14,TRBV6-1,few,NA,TRBJ1-5
CASSIDPGIGQGREKLFF,TGTGCCAGTAGTATAGACCCCGGGATAGGACAGGGTAGAGAAAAACTGTTTTTT,18,TRBV19,NA,TRBD1,TRBJ1-4
CASSQGQGVGAPLHF,TGTGCCAGCAGCCAGGGACAGGGGGTCGGGGCACCCCTCCACTTT,15,TRBV7-3,NA,TRBD1,TRBJ1-6
CASSYSWEAYGYTF,TGTGCCAGCAGTTACTCGTGGGAGGCCTATGGCTACACCTTC,14,TRBV6-2/TRBV6-3,NA,NA,TRBJ1-2
CASSTGWTEAFF,TGTGCCAGCAGCACAGGGTGGACTGAAGCTTTCTTT,12,TRBV6-2/TRBV6-3,NA,NA,TRBJ1-1
CASNTQGFVFEQYF,TGTGCCAGCAACACACAGGGTTTCGTCTTCGAGCAGTACTTC,14,TRBV6-5,NA,NA,TRBJ2-7
CSVEEGTGVLFF,TGCAGCGTTGAAGAGGGGACAGGGGTACTGTTTTTT,12,TRBV29-1,once,TRBD1,TRBJ1-4
CASSYGTGSIQYF,TGTGCCAGCAGTTATGGGACAGGGAGCATTCAGTACTTC,13,TRBV6-5,NA,TRBD1,TRBJ2-4
CASSQAGAGSYNEQFF,TGCGCCAGCAGCCAAGCTGGAGCGGGATCCTACAATGAGCAGTTCTTC,16,TRBV4-3,NA,TRBD2,TRBJ2-1
CSVAAGAAAGEQYF,TGCAGCGTTGCAGCAGGGGCCGCGGCTGGCGAGCAGTACTTC,14,TRBV29-1,once,NA,TRBJ2-7
CASTGRYRSASNEQFF,TGTGCCAGCACCGGGCGCTACAGGAGCGCTAGCAATGAGCAGTTCTTC,16,TRBV27,many,NA,TRBJ2-1
CASSVVSGQGAEDRMNTEAFF,TGTGCCAGCAGCGTAGTTTCGGGACAGGGGGCCGAAGACAGAATGAACACTGAAGCTTTCTTT,21,TRBV9,NA,TRBD1,TRBJ1-1
CASSETANTEAFF,TGTGCCAGCAGTGAGACAGCAAACACTGAAGCTTTCTTT,13,TRBV6-4,few,NA,TRBJ1-1
CASRLGRNEKLFF,TGTGCCAGTAGGTTGGGGCGAAATGAAAAACTGTTTTTT,13,TRBV19,few,NA,TRBJ1-4
CAWSGDRANYGYTF,TGTGCCTGGAGTGGGGACAGGGCTAACTATGGCTACACCTTC,14,TRBV30,once,TRBD1,TRBJ1-2
CASSPPTSGVDTQYF,TGTGCCAGCAGTCCCCCCACTAGCGGGGTCGATACGCAGTATTTT,15,TRBV6-2/TRBV6-3,few,TRBD2,TRBJ2-3
CASSFRPGYSRGEQYF,TGTGCCAGCAGTTTCCGTCCGGGCTATTCCCGGGGGGAGCAGTACTTC,16,TRBV28,NA,NA,TRBJ2-7
CSASLGQGYGYTF,TGCAGTGCTAGTCTCGGACAGGGCTATGGCTACACCTTC,13,TRBV20-1,NA,TRBD1,TRBJ1-2
CASSPAGSSYNEQFF,TGTGCCAGCAGCCCAGCAGGTAGCTCCTACAATGAGCAGTTCTTC,15,TRBV9,NA,NA,TRBJ2-1
CASSLLAGQSSYNEQFF,TGTGCCAGCAGCTTATTAGCGGGACAAAGCTCCTACAATGAGCAGTTCTTC,17,TRBV5-6,NA,TRBD2,TRBJ2-1
CASSQDQQGWMSTEAFF,TGCGCCAGCAGCCAAGATCAGCAGGGGTGGATGAGCACTGAAGCTTTCTTT,17,TRBV4-1,NA,NA,TRBJ1-1
CASSLRVQGNIQYF,TGCGCCAGCAGCTTGAGAGTTCAGGGAAACATTCAGTACTTC,14,TRBV5-1,NA,NA,TRBJ2-4